This T cell receptor beta chain originates from a study of T-cell reconstitution after alpha-beta-depleted transplantation in children. Study findings and constraints: Surviving recipient T cells and thymic progenitors produced the high day-60 TCRbeta diversity seen in some patients. About two months after transplant, alpha-beta T cells reportedly came from several hundred expanded graft clones. At the one-year point after transplant, T-cell counts and TCRbeta diversity were found to come mostly from T cells that had been newly produced.

V was trimmed by 3 bases and J by 5 bases, leaving 13 bases between them. The CDR3 loop spans 14 amino acids. To note about this clonotype: Its antigen remains unidentified.

As it was prepared, the TCRbeta library received unique molecular identifiers. In TCRdb, the PCR reads were re-called with MiXCR into one record per CDR3 protein. The sample yields some 200,000 distinct CDR3 sequences, around 7.7% seen once. This TCR derives from a male patient aged 2 to 9 who had a stem cell transplant for acute myeloid leukemia, so the T cells may come from the graft donor. V and J are TRBV12-3 or TRBV12-4 and TRBJ2-5; D is perhaps TRBD2 (6 bases). This sample comprised PBMCs, mostly from graft donor cells, obtained 360 days after TCRalphabeta/CD19-depleted stem cell transplant. CDR3: CASSFSTRGETQYF. CDR3 coding DNA: TGTGCCAGCAGTTTCTCCACCCGGGGGGAGACCCAGTACTTC.